A selection of T cell receptor beta chains follows, all from one sample in a study of T-cell reconstitution after alpha-beta-depleted transplantation in children. TCRdb fed the PCR reads into MiXCR, producing one record per CDR3 protein. The sample has a few hundred thousand distinct CDR3 sequences; 13% are singletons. The sample in question was PBMCs, mostly from graft donor cells, obtained 360 days after TCRalphabeta/CD19-depleted stem cell transplant. The receptors derive from a male patient between 10 and 17 years old who had a stem cell transplant for acute myeloid leukemia, so the T cells may come from the graft donor. CDR3s include the opening cysteine and the closing phenylalanine or tryptophan. Each record gives: clone size, D gene, J gene, V gene, CDR3 DNA, CDR3 protein. A D gene is named only where the DNA matches it firmly. Size tells how often a clone was seen (once, few, many) or the class of an expanded clone, and some rows leave it out.

few | . | TRBJ2-1 | TRBV7-7 | TGTGCTAGCAGCTTAGGTCCAGCCCTCTCCTACAATGAGCAGTTCTTC | CASSLGPALSYNEQFF
many | . | TRBJ2-3 | TRBV20-1 | TGCAGTGCTAGAGGATCAGGGTCGTCTTGGCTCACAGATACGCAGTATTTT | CSARGSGSSWLTDTQYF
. | . | TRBJ2-2 | TRBV6-2/TRBV6-3 | TGTGCCAGCAGTTACGTCCGCCAGGACGTCACCGGGGAGCTGTTTTTT | CASSYVRQDVTGELFF
. | TRBD2 | TRBJ2-1 | TRBV27 | TGTGCCAGCAGTTTCCTAAACCCCTCAATAGCGGGAAAGGAGAATGAGCAGTTCTTC | CASSFLNPSIAGKENEQFF
many | . | TRBJ2-5 | TRBV20-1 | TGCAGTGCTCGACTTGCGGCTCAAGAGACCCAGTACTTC | CSARLAAQETQYF
few | . | TRBJ1-6 | TRBV5-4 | TGTGCCAGCAGTTTGCAGGGGACCTATAATTCACCCCTCCACTTT | CASSLQGTYNSPLHF
few | TRBD1 | TRBJ1-2 | TRBV6-1 | TGTGCCAGCAGTGGGACAGGGGCTAACTATGGCTACACCTTC | CASSGTGANYGYTF
. | . | TRBJ2-7 | TRBV2 | TGTGCCAGCAGTGAACCGACTGGCTACGAGCAGTACTTC | CASSEPTGYEQYF
few | . | TRBJ2-1 | TRBV7-2 | TGTGCCAGCAAGATGGGCGGCAATGAGCAGTTCTTC | CASKMGGNEQFF
. | TRBD1 | TRBJ2-3 | TRBV5-5 | TGTGCCAGCAGCACGGGACAGGGGAGCGCAGATACGCAGTATTTT | CASSTGQGSADTQYF
. | TRBD2 | TRBJ2-7 | TRBV7-2 | TGTGCCAGCAGCCGTAATAGCGGGAGTTTCTACGAGCAGTACTTC | CASSRNSGSFYEQYF
few | TRBD2 | TRBJ2-7 | TRBV12-3/TRBV12-4 | TGTGCCAGCAGTTACCCCCAGGGCGGGAGGGGTCTTCGGCAGTACTTC | CASSYPQGGRGLRQYF
many | . | TRBJ2-5 | TRBV29-1 | TGCAGCGTTGAAGATCCCGGGACCCAGTACTTC | CSVEDPGTQYF
many | TRBD2 | TRBJ2-5 | TRBV28 | TGTGCCAGCAGTTTTCTAGCGGGAGTTAAGACCCAGTACTTC | CASSFLAGVKTQYF
. | . | TRBJ2-4 | TRBV20-1 | TGCAGTCCCTCGGCTGTCCCCAAAAACATTCAGTACTTC | CSPSAVPKNIQYF
. | . | TRBJ2-1 | TRBV24-1 | TGTGCCACCAGTGACCCCGGGACGAACTCCTACAATGAGCAGTTCTTC | CATSDPGTNSYNEQFF
many | TRBD1 | TRBJ1-1 | TRBV12-3/TRBV12-4 | TGTGCCAGCAGTTGGGACAGGGACACTGAAGCTTTCTTT | CASSWDRDTEAFF
few | TRBD2 | TRBJ2-1 | TRBV2 | TGTGCCAGCCAGGGACTAGCGGGCAATGAGCAGTTCTTC | CASQGLAGNEQFF
. | . | TRBJ1-6 | TRBV9 | TGTGCCAGCAGCGTAGCCCCGAGGGCCTCCTATAATTCACCCCTCCACTTT | CASSVAPRASYNSPLHF
. | . | TRBJ2-3 | TRBV5-4 | TGTGCCAGCAGCTGGGACTCCGGACCCACAGATACGCAGTATTTT | CASSWDSGPTDTQYF
few | TRBD2 | TRBJ2-1 | TRBV12-3/TRBV12-4 | TGTGCCAGCAGTTTCGGGTCTAGCGGGAGGGCCTACAATGAGCAGTTCTTC | CASSFGSSGRAYNEQFF
many | . | TRBJ2-5 | TRBV6-2/TRBV6-3 | TGTGCCAGCAGATCACTAGGGGGAGAGACCCAGTACTTC | CASRSLGGETQYF
. | . | TRBJ2-7 | TRBV20-1 | TGCAGTGCTAGGGTATTAGGGACCTACTACGAGCAGTACTTC | CSARVLGTYYEQYF
. | . | TRBJ2-7 | TRBV3-1 | TGTGCCAGCAGCCAGGGTCCCACGACAGACGGGGAGTACTTC | CASSQGPTTDGEYF
few | TRBD2 | TRBJ2-1 | TRBV28 | TGTGCCAGCACCGGGAGGGGAAGCTACAATGAGCAGTTCTTC | CASTGRGSYNEQFF
many | TRBD2 | TRBJ2-5 | TRBV4-2 | TGTGCCAGCAGCCAAGATAGAAGGGACTACCAACAAGAGACCCAGTACTTC | CASSQDRRDYQQETQYF
. | . | TRBJ1-5 | TRBV12-3/TRBV12-4 | TGTGCCAGCAGTTTGACTGATGGCAATCAGCCCCAGCATTTT | CASSLTDGNQPQHF
. | . | TRBJ2-5 | TRBV28 | TGTGCCAGCAGTTTCTTCTTCAGGACGCAAGAGACCCAGTACTTC | CASSFFFRTQETQYF
few | . | TRBJ2-1 | TRBV6-6 | TGTGCCAGCAGTAATCAGGCTGGCGAGCAGTTCTTC | CASSNQAGEQFF
many | TRBD2 | TRBJ2-7 | TRBV7-3 | TGTGCCAGCAGCTTAATGAAGATAGCGGGATCCGAGCAGTACTTC | CASSLMKIAGSEQYF
many | TRBD2 | TRBJ2-7 | TRBV5-1 | TGTGCCAGCAGCTTTGCGGGAGTCTACGAGCAGTACTTC | CASSFAGVYEQYF
. | . | TRBJ2-6 | TRBV7-3 | TGTGCCAGCAGCTTAACACCCGCGACAGGCCCTTTCGGGGTTGGGGCCAACGTCCTGACTTTC | CASSLTPATGPFGVGANVLTF
few | TRBD1 | TRBJ2-7 | TRBV6-5 | TGTGCCAGCAGTTACTTTCTAGGGACAGGGGGGTTAGAGCAGTACTTC | CASSYFLGTGGLEQYF
. | . | TRBJ2-7 | TRBV11-2 | TGTGCCAGCAGCACAGGACGGCAATACGAGCAGTACTTC | CASSTGRQYEQYF
many | TRBD2 | TRBJ2-7 | TRBV7-2 | TGTGCCAGCAGCTCCCGGGACTACGACTACGAGCAGTACTTC | CASSSRDYDYEQYF
few | . | TRBJ2-1 | TRBV10-3 | TGTGCCATCAGCGACCGTACGCAGGGAAATGAGCAGTTCTTC | CAISDRTQGNEQFF
few | . | TRBJ1-2 | TRBV28 | TGTGCCAGCAGTCCGACGGGACCCGCACACACCTTC | CASSPTGPAHTF
. | . | TRBJ1-1 | TRBV20-1 | TGCAGTGCTACACTACTTGCTGAAGCTTTCTTT | CSATLLAEAFF
many | TRBD1 | TRBJ1-6 | TRBV19 | TGTGCCAGTAGACCCCGACAGGGGAGGAATTCACCCCTCCACTTT | CASRPRQGRNSPLHF
. | TRBD2 | TRBJ2-7 | TRBV28 | TGTGCCAGCAGTTTAGGCAGACTAGCGGGAGTTTACGAGCAGTACTTC | CASSLGRLAGVYEQYF
many | TRBD1 | TRBJ2-1 | TRBV5-1 | TGCGCCAGCAGCTTGGCCGGACAGGGGTGGAATGAGCAGTTCTTC | CASSLAGQGWNEQFF
few | TRBD1 | TRBJ1-5 | TRBV28 | TGTGCCAGCACTCGCCTTCAGGGGGGGCGGCCCCAGCATTTT | CASTRLQGGRPQHF
few | TRBD1 | TRBJ2-5 | TRBV5-4 | TGTGCCAGCAGCTTGGTTCCGACAGGGGGCAAATATAGGTCAGAGACCCAGTACTTC | CASSLVPTGGKYRSETQYF
. | . | TRBJ2-1 | TRBV20-1 | TGCAGTGCTACCCCCCGGGAATTATACAATGAGCAGTTCTTC | CSATPRELYNEQFF
. | . | TRBJ2-7 | TRBV15 | TGTGCCACCAGCAGGGAACGCCTCCTCCGTCGGGGGCGATCCGAGCAGTACTTC | CATSRERLLRRGRSEQYF
. | . | TRBJ2-6 | TRBV28 | TGTGCCAGCAGCACCTATGGGGGTCGTGGGGCCAACGTCCTGACTTTC | CASSTYGGRGANVLTF
few | . | TRBJ2-7 | TRBV29-1 | TGCAGCGTTGAAGGTTTCCCTCCTTACGAGCAGTACTTC | CSVEGFPPYEQYF
. | . | TRBJ2-7 | TRBV7-8 | TGTGCCAGCAGCTCAGGCTGGATGGACTCGTTCAATACCTACGAGCAGTACTTC | CASSSGWMDSFNTYEQYF
few | TRBD1 | TRBJ2-4 | TRBV6-2/TRBV6-3 | TGTGCCAGCAGGCGTACAGGGGGCTCCAAAAACATTCAGTACTTC | CASRRTGGSKNIQYF